A selection of T cell receptor beta chains follows, all from one sample in a study of CD8 T cells in ankylosing spondylitis. MiXCR, run by TCRdb on the 5' RACE reads, gives a single entry per CDR3 protein. The sample has around 150,000 distinct CDR3 sequences; 6% to 8.5% are singletons. The specimen was blood, either unsorted or a sorted T cell fraction (not recorded which). Receptor source: a female donor with ankylosing spondylitis or in good health (not recorded which). Both conserved end residues are part of each CDR3. Each record gives: CDR3 length, clone size, D gene, J gene, V gene, CDR3 protein, CDR3 DNA. A D gene is named only where the DNA matches it firmly. Clone size, where shown, is once, few, many, or a class for clones that have expanded.

14,many,-,TRBJ1-1,TRBV7-9,CASSLGRGYTEAFF,TGTGCCAGCAGCTTAGGGAGGGGGTACACTGAAGCTTTCTTT
15,many,-,TRBJ2-5,TRBV20-1,CSARHFEGLWETQYF,TGCAGTGCGCGACACTTTGAGGGGCTTTGGGAGACCCAGTACTTC
16,many,-,TRBJ2-2,TRBV5-1,CASSLAGTPNTGELFF,TGCGCCAGCAGCTTGGCCGGGACACCAAACACCGGGGAGCTGTTTTTT
14,many,-,TRBJ1-1,TRBV3-1,CASSQVHLNTEAFF,TGTGCCAGCAGCCAAGTGCACCTTAACACTGAAGCTTTCTTT
12,many,-,TRBJ2-2,TRBV7-9,CASQANTGELFF,TGTGCCAGTCAGGCGAACACCGGGGAGCTGTTTTTT
14,many,-,TRBJ2-7,TRBV18,CASSREDRSYEQYF,TGTGCCAGCTCACGTGAGGACCGATCCTACGAGCAGTACTTC
15,many,TRBD1,TRBJ1-6,TRBV14,CASSQRQGVAQPLHF,TGTGCCAGCAGTCAACGACAGGGGGTTGCCCAACCCCTCCACTTT
14,many,-,TRBJ2-7,TRBV20-1,CSATPGPARYEQYF,TGCAGTGCTACTCCGGGCCCTGCGAGGTACGAGCAGTACTTC
15,-,-,TRBJ1-5,TRBV28,CASSLRGAGNQPQHF,TGTGCCAGCAGTTTACGAGGGGCGGGCAATCAGCCCCAGCATTTT
12,many,-,TRBJ2-3,TRBV19,CASGGRTDTQYF,TGTGCCAGCGGGGGGCGCACAGATACGCAGTATTTT
14,-,-,TRBJ1-1,TRBV20-1,CSAKARAVNTEAFF,TGCAGTGCTAAGGCCAGGGCCGTGAACACTGAAGCTTTCTTT
12,many,-,TRBJ2-5,TRBV5-1,CASSLPKETQYF,TGCGCCAGCAGCTTACCAAAAGAGACCCAGTACTTC
16,many,-,TRBJ2-2,TRBV5-5,CASSLTDYANTGELFF,TGTGCCAGCAGCTTGACAGACTACGCGAACACCGGGGAGCTGTTTTTT
14,many,TRBD1,TRBJ1-2,TRBV20-1,CSAREPGGASGYTF,TGCAGTGCTAGAGAACCAGGGGGCGCCTCTGGCTACACCTTC
14,many,-,TRBJ1-6,TRBV6-5,CASSHRVGNSPLHF,TGTGCCAGCAGTCACAGGGTCGGGAATTCACCCCTCCACTTT
14,many,-,TRBJ2-7,TRBV30,CAWSGRGSSYEQYF,TGTGCCTGGAGTGGACGGGGTAGCTCCTACGAGCAGTACTTC
15,-,-,TRBJ1-6,TRBV7-9,CASSGGRQTNSPLHF,TGTGCCAGCAGTGGAGGGAGGCAGACCAATTCACCCCTCCACTTT
17,-,-,TRBJ2-3,TRBV5-1,CASSLGLLAIGTDTQYF,TGCGCCAGCAGCTTGGGCTTACTAGCCATCGGCACAGATACGCAGTATTTT
15,many,-,TRBJ2-1,TRBV9,CASSVGLGLYNEQFF,TGTGCCAGCAGCGTAGGGCTCGGGCTCTACAATGAGCAGTTCTTC
17,many,-,TRBJ1-3,TRBV4-2,CASSHGPEQGGGNTIYF,TGTGCCAGCAGCCACGGACCCGAACAGGGCGGTGGAAACACCATATATTTT
14,few,-,TRBJ1-6,TRBV5-6,CASRLNRVSSPLHF,TGTGCCAGCAGATTGAACAGGGTCTCCTCACCCCTCCACTTT
15,-,-,TRBJ2-5,TRBV2,CASSESSGRSGTQYF,TGTGCCAGCAGTGAGAGTTCGGGCAGGTCCGGGACCCAGTACTTC
15,many,TRBD2,TRBJ2-5,TRBV3-1,CASSHRRGGLETQYF,TGTGCCAGCAGCCATCGGCGGGGGGGCCTAGAGACCCAGTACTTC
15,many,TRBD2,TRBJ2-3,TRBV24-1,CATSAAGVSTDTQYF,TGTGCCACCAGTGCGGCGGGGGTTAGCACAGATACGCAGTATTTT
11,many,-,TRBJ1-1,TRBV20-1,CSASKPSEAFF,TGCAGTGCTAGCAAGCCCTCTGAAGCTTTCTTT
14,-,-,TRBJ1-4,TRBV10-3,CAISDGETNEKLFF,TGTGCCATCAGTGACGGGGAAACTAATGAAAAACTGTTTTTT
14,many,-,TRBJ2-2,TRBV9,CASSVGSHPGELFF,TGTGCCAGCAGCGTAGGATCTCACCCCGGGGAGCTGTTTTTT
13,many,-,TRBJ1-5,TRBV2,CASSEALQQPQHF,TGTGCCAGCAGTGAAGCGCTCCAACAGCCCCAGCATTTT
18,-,-,TRBJ1-1,TRBV11-1,CASSLANGIGSMNTEAFF,TGTGCCAGCAGCTTAGCGAACGGGATAGGCAGTATGAACACTGAAGCTTTCTTT
17,many,TRBD2,TRBJ2-2,TRBV4-1,CASSQGPGGVNTGELFF,TGCGCCAGCAGCCAGGGGCCGGGGGGGGTGAACACCGGGGAGCTGTTTTTT
15,many,-,TRBJ2-3,TRBV4-3,CASSQGQDSTDTQYF,TGCGCCAGCAGCCAAGGACAGGACAGCACAGATACGCAGTATTTT
12,many,-,TRBJ2-3,TRBV29-1,CSVEAITDTQYF,TGCAGCGTTGAGGCGATCACAGATACGCAGTATTTT
15,many,TRBD1,TRBJ2-4,TRBV11-2,CASSLGQGRENIQYF,TGTGCCAGCAGCTTAGGACAGGGAAGAGAAAACATTCAGTACTTC
16,few,TRBD1,TRBJ1-4,TRBV6-5,CASSYPKGGAFEKLFF,TGTGCCAGCAGTTACCCCAAAGGGGGCGCGTTTGAAAAACTGTTTTTT
16,many,TRBD1,TRBJ2-7,TRBV5-1,CASSLALGRGRDEQYF,TGCGCCAGCAGCTTGGCCCTTGGCAGGGGGCGCGACGAGCAGTACTTC
12,many,-,TRBJ2-7,TRBV12-3/TRBV12-4,CASATDTYEQYF,TGTGCCAGCGCGACAGATACCTACGAGCAGTACTTC
19,many,TRBD2,TRBJ2-1,TRBV6-2/TRBV6-3,CASSYQSGTSGPRGNEQFF,TGTGCCAGCAGTTACCAGTCCGGGACTAGCGGGCCGCGAGGGAATGAGCAGTTCTTC
16,-,TRBD2,TRBJ2-5,TRBV20-1,CSALALLAGTQETQYF,TGCAGTGCCCTGGCTTTACTAGCGGGGACACAGGAGACCCAGTACTTC
13,many,-,TRBJ1-2,TRBV19,CASSIWTLEGYTF,TGTGCCAGTAGTATCTGGACGTTGGAAGGCTACACCTTC
14,many,-,TRBJ2-3,TRBV5-1,CASSPIEGADTQYF,TGCGCCAGCAGCCCGATCGAGGGTGCAGATACGCAGTATTTT
10,many,-,TRBJ1-2,TRBV2,CASSDYGYTF,TGTGCCAGCAGTGACTATGGCTACACCTTC
16,-,TRBD1,TRBJ2-2,TRBV28,CASSYPGQGFTGELFF,TGTGCCAGCAGTTATCCGGGACAGGGTTTCACCGGGGAGCTGTTTTTT
17,many,TRBD2,TRBJ2-7,TRBV9,CASSGRLAVTHSSEQYF,TGTGCCAGCAGCGGGAGACTAGCGGTTACTCATTCGAGCGAGCAGTACTTC
17,many,TRBD1,TRBJ2-1,TRBV10-3,CAISDHTGTGINNEQFF,TGTGCCATCAGTGACCACACCGGGACAGGGATAAACAATGAGCAGTTCTTC
16,many,-,TRBJ2-7,TRBV10-3,CAISDRTGTGAYEQYF,TGTGCCATCAGTGATCGGACCGGGACCGGAGCCTACGAGCAGTACTTC
16,many,-,TRBJ1-6,TRBV5-1,CASSRGDPSYNSPLHF,TGCGCCAGCAGCCGCGGGGATCCCTCCTATAATTCACCCCTCCACTTT